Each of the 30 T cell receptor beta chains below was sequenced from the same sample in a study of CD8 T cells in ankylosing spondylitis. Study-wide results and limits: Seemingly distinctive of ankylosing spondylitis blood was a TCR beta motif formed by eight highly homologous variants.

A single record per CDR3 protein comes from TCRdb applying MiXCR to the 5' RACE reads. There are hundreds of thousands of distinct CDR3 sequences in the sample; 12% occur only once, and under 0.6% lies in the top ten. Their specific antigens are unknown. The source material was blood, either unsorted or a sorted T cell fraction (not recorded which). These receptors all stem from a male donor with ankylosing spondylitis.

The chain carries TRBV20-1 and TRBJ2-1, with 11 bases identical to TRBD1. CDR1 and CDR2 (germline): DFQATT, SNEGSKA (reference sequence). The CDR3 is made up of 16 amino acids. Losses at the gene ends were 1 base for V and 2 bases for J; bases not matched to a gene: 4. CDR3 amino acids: CSARVPGQGAYNEQFF. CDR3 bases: TGCAGTGCTAGAGTACCGGGACAGGGGGCCTACAATGAGCAGTTCTTC.

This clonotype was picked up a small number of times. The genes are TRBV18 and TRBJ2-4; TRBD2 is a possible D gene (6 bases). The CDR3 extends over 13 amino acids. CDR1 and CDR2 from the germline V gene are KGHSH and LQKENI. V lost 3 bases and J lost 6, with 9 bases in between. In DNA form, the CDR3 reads TGTGCCAGCTCACCCATGCGGGGAAACATTCAGTACTTC. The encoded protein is CASSPMRGNIQYF.

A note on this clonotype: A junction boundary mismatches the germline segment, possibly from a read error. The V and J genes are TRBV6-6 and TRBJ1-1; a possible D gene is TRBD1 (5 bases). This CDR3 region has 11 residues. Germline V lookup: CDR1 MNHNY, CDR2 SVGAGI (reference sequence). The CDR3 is CASSYSGTLEF. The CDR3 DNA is TGTGCCAGCAGTTATTCCGGGACTCTCGAATTT.

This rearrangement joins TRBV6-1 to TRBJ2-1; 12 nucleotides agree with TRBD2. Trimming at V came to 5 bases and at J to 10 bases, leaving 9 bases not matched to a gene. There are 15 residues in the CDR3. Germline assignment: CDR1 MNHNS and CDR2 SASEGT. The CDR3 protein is CASSPRLAGEEEQFF. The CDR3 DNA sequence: TGTGCCAGCAGTCCCCGACTAGCGGGGGAGGAAGAGCAGTTCTTC.

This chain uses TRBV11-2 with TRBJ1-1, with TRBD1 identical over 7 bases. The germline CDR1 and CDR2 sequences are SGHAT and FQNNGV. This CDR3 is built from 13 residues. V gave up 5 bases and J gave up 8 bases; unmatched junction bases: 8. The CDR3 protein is CASSTGETDEAFF. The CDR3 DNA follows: TGTGCCAGCAGCACAGGGGAAACTGACGAAGCTTTCTTT.

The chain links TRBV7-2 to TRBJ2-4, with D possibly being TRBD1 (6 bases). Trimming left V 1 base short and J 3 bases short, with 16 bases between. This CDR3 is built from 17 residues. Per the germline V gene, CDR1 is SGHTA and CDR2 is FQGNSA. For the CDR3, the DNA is TGTGCCAGCAGCTTAGGGGGATTCGGACAGTACAAAAACATTCAGTACTTC. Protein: CASSLGGFGQYKNIQYF.

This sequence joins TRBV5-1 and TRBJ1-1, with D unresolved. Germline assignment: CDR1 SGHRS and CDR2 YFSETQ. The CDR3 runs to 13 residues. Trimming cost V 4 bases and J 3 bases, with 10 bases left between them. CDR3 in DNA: TGCGCCAGCAGCGTGCGGGGTCACACTGAAGCTTTCTTT. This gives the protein CASSVRGHTEAFF.

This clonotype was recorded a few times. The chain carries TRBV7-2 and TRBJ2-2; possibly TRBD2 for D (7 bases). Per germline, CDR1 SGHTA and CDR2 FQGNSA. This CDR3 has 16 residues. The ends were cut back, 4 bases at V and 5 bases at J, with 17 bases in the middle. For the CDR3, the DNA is TGTGCCAGCAGCTCGGAAGCGGGACAAAGGACCGGGGAGCTGTTTTTT. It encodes CASSSEAGQRTGELFF.

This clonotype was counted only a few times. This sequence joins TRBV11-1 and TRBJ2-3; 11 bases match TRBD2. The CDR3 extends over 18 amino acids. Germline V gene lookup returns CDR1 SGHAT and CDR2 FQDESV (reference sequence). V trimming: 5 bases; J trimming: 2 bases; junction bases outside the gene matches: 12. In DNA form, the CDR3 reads TGTGCCAGCAGCATGATCATACTAGCGGGGGAACCCACAGATACGCAGTATTTT. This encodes CASSMIILAGEPTDTQYF.

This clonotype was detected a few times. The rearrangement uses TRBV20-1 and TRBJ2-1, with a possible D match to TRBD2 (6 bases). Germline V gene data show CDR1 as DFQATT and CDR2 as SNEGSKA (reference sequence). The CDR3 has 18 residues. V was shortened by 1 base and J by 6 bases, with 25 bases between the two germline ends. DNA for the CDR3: TGCAGTGCTAGAGGAGGGACTCCAGGGAGGTCCATGTCCAATGAGCAGTTCTTC. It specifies CSARGGTPGRSMSNEQFF.

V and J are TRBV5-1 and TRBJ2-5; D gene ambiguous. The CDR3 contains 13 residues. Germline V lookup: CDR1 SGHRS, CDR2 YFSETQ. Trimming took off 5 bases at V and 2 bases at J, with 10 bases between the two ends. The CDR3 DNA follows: TGCGCCAGCAGAGAGAGCCCACAAGAGACCCAGTACTTC. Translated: CASRESPQETQYF. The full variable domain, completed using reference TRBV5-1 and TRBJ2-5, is KAGVTQTPRYLIKTRGQQVTLSCSPISGHRSVSWYQQTPGQGLQFLFEYFSETQRNKGNFPGRFSGRQFSNSRSEMNVSTLELGDSALYLCASRESPQETQYFGPGTRLLVL.

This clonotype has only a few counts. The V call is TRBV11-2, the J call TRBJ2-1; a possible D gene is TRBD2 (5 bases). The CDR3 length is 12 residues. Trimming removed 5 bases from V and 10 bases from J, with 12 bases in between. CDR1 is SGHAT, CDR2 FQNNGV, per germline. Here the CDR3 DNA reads TGTGCCAGCAGCAGAATAGCGCCAGAGCAGTTCTTC. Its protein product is CASSRIAPEQFF.

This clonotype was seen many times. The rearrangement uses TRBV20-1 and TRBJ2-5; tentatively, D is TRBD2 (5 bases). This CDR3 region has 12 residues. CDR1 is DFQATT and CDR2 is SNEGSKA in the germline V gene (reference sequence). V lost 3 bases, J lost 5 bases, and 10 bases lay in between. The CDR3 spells CSARAPGETQYF. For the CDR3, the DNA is TGCAGTGCTAGGGCTCCGGGGGAGACCCAGTACTTC.

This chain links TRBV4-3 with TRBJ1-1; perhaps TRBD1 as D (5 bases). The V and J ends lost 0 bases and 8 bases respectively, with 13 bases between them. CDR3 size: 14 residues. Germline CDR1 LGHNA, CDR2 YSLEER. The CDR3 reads CASSQDGARSEAFF. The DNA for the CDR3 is TGCGCCAGCAGCCAAGATGGGGCTCGGTCGGAAGCTTTCTTT.

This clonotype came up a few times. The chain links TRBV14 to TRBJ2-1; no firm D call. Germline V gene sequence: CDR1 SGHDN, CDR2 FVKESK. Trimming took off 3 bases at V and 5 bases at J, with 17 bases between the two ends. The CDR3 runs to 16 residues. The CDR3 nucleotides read TGTGCCAGCAGCCAGTTACAAGGATTTGGCCACAATGAGCAGTTCTTC. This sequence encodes CASSQLQGFGHNEQFF. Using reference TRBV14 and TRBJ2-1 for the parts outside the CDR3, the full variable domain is EAGVTQFPSHSVIEKGQTVTLRCDPISGHDNLYWYRRVMGKEIKFLLHFVKESKQDESGMPNNRFLAERTGGTYSTLKVQPAELEDSGVYFCASSQLQGFGHNEQFFGPGTRLTVL.

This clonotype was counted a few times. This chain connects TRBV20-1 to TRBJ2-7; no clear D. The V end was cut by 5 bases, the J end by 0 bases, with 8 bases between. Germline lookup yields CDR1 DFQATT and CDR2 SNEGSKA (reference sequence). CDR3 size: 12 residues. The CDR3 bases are TGCAGTGCTGACCAAAGCTCCTACGAGCAGTACTTC. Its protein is CSADQSSYEQYF.

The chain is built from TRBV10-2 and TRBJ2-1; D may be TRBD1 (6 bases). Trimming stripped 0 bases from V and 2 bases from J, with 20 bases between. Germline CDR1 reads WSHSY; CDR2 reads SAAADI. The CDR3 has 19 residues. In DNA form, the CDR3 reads TGCGCCAGCAGTGAGTCGGAAGGTGGCTGGGGGCTACCCTACAATGAGCAGTTCTTC. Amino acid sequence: CASSESEGGWGLPYNEQFF.

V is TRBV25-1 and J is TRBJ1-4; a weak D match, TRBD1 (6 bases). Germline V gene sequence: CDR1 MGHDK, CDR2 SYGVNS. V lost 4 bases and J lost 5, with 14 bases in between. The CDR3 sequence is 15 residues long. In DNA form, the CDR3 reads TGTGCCAGCAGTGTCAACAGGGCCGGCAATGAAAAACTGTTTTTT. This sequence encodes CASSVNRAGNEKLFF.

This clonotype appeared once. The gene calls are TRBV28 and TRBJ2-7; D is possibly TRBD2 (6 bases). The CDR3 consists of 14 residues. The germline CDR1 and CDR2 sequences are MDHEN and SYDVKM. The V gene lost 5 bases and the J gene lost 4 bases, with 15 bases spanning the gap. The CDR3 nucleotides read TGTGCCAGCAGTACCCGGGCCGGGGGATACGAGCAGTACTTC. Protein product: CASSTRAGGYEQYF.

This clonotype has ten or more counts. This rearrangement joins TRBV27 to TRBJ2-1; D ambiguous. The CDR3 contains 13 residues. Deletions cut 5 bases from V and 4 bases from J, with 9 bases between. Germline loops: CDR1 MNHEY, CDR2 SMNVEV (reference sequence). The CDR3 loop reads CASSVRVYNEQFF. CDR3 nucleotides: TGTGCCAGCAGTGTACGGGTATACAATGAGCAGTTCTTC.

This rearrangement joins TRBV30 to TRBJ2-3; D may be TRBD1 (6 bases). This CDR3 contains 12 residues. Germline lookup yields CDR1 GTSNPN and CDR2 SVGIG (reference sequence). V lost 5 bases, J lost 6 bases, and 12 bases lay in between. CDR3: CAWSGAGDTQYF. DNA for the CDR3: TGTGCCTGGTCAGGGGCCGGTGATACGCAGTATTTT.

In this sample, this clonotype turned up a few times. The CDR3 nucleotides read TGCAGTGCCCCTCCAAATAGCGGGAGTAGGTACAATGAGCAGTTCTTC. This gives the protein CSAPPNSGSRYNEQFF. The rearrangement uses TRBV20-1 and TRBJ2-1; 9 positions match TRBD2. CDR1 and CDR2 from the germline V gene are DFQATT and SNEGSKA (reference sequence). The CDR3 runs 16 residues. V lost 6 bases, J lost 4 bases, and 13 bases stayed unmatched.

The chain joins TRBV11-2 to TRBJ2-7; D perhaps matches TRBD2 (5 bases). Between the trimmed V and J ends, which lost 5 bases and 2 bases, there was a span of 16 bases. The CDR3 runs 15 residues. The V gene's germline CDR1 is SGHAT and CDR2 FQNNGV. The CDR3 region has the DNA TGTGCCAGCAGCCACGGTCGGGATGGGGCCTACGAGCAGTACTTC. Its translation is CASSHGRDGAYEQYF.

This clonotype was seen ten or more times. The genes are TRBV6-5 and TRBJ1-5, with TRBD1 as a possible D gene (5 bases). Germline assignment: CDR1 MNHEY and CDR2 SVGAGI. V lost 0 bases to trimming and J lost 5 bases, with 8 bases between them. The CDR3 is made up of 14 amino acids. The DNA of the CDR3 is TGTGCCAGCAGTTACTCAAGAGGGGATCAGCCCCAGCATTTT. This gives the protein CASSYSRGDQPQHF.

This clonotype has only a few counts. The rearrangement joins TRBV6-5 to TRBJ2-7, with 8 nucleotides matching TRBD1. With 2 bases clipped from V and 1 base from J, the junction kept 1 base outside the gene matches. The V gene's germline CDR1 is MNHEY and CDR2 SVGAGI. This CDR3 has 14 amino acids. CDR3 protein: CASSYQGASYEQYF. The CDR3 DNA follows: TGTGCCAGCAGTTACCAGGGGGCTTCCTACGAGCAGTACTTC.

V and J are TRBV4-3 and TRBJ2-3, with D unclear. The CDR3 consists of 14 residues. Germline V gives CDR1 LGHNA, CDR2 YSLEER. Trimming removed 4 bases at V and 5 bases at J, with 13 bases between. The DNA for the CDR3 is TGCGCCAGCAGCCGGTACCCGACTGGAGATACGCAGTATTTT. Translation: CASSRYPTGDTQYF.

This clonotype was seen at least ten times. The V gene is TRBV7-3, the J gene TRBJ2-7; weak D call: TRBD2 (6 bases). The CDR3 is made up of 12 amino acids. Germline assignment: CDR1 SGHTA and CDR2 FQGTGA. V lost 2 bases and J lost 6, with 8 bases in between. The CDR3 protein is CASSLLGGEQYF. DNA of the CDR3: TGTGCCAGCAGCTTATTGGGGGGCGAGCAGTACTTC.

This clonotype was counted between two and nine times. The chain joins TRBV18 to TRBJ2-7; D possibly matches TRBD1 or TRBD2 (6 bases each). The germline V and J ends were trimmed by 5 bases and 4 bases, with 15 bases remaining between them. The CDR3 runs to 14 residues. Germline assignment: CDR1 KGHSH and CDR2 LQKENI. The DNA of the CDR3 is TGTGCCAGCTCAGCGGACAGACTAGTGTACGAGCAGTACTTC. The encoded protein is CASSADRLVYEQYF.

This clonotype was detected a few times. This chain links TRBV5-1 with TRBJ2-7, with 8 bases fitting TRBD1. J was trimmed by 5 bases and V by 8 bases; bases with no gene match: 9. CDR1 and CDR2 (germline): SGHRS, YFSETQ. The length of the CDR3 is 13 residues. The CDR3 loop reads CASSGQGSDEQYF. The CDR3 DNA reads TGCGCCAGTTCTGGACAGGGAAGCGACGAGCAGTACTTC.

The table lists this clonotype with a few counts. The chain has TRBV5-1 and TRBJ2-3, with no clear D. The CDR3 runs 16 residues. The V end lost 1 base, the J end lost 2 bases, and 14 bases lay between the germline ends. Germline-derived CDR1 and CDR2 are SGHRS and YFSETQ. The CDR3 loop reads CASSLYVQSNTDTQYF. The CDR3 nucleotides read TGCGCCAGCAGCTTGTACGTACAGAGCAACACAGATACGCAGTATTTT. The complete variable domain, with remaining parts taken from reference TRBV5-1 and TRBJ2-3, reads KAGVTQTPRYLIKTRGQQVTLSCSPISGHRSVSWYQQTPGQGLQFLFEYFSETQRNKGNFPGRFSGRQFSNSRSEMNVSTLELGDSALYLCASSLYVQSNTDTQYFGPGTRLTVL.